The next 21 T cell receptor beta chains were all read from a single sample in a study of blood T cell repertoires in COVID-19. TCRdb keeps only in-frame clones here, not all; method: immunoSEQ multiplex PCR. The sample contains over 100,000 clones, around 87% of which appear only once. Sequenced sample: peripheral blood. These receptor sequences come from a man in his fifties with active COVID-19.

The V and J genes are TRBV4-2 and TRBJ2-2, with TRBD2 as a possible D gene (6 bases). The V and J ends lost 3 bases and 0 bases respectively, with 8 bases between them. The CDR3 totals 15 residues. The germline CDR1 and CDR2 sequences are LGHNA and YNFKEQ. CDR3 sequence reads: CASSQGRTNTGELFF. Written as DNA, the CDR3 is TGTGCCAGCAGCCAGGGGAGGACGAACACCGGGGAGCTGTTTTTT.

CDR3 protein: CASSHSGQGGTEAFF. The CDR3 region has the DNA TGCGCCAGCAGCCACTCCGGACAGGGGGGGACTGAAGCTTTCTTT. The chain has TRBV4-1 and TRBJ1-1; 10 nucleotides line up with TRBD1. Germline CDR1 is MGHRA and CDR2 is YSYEKL. The CDR3 spans 15 residues. Trimming at V came to 3 bases and at J to 5 bases, leaving 6 bases not matched to a gene.

The rearrangement links TRBV10-3 to TRBJ1-6; 9 bases map to TRBD1. Germline V gene sequence: CDR1 ENHRY, CDR2 SYGVKD. The CDR3 totals 14 residues. V shed 7 bases and J 7 bases; nucleotides not matched to a gene: 5. The CDR3 nucleotides read TGTGCCATCACCGCCGGACAGGGGAATTCACCCCTCCACTTT. Its protein is CAITAGQGNSPLHF.

The V and J genes are TRBV7-2 and TRBJ2-6; 7 bases line up with TRBD1. J was trimmed by 1 base and V by 1 base; bases with no gene match: 1. CDR1 SGHTA and CDR2 FQGNSA come from the germline V gene. The CDR3 spans 16 residues. In nucleotides, the CDR3 is TGTGCCAGCAGCTTAGGCAGGGGGTCTGGGGCCAACGTCCTGACTTTC. Residues: CASSLGRGSGANVLTF. Looking up the rest from reference TRBV7-2 and TRBJ2-6 gives the full variable domain: GAGVSQSPSNKVTEKGKDVELRCDPISGHTALYWYRQSLGQGLEFLIYFQGNSAPDKSGLPSDRFSAERTGGSVSTLTIQRTQQEDSAVYLCASSLGRGSGANVLTFGAGSRLTVL.

V is TRBV29-1 and J is TRBJ1-2; D is unclear. This CDR3 comprises 11 residues. Germline CDR1 is SQVTM and CDR2 is ANQGSEA. V was trimmed by 4 bases and J by 3 bases, leaving 6 bases between them. CDR3 nucleotide sequence: TGCAGCGTTGGAGGTTACTATGGCTACACCTTC. As protein: CSVGGYYGYTF.

Only one count was recorded for this clone. The V call is TRBV19, the J call TRBJ1-2; 7 bases align to TRBD1. Germline trimming cut 10 bases from V and 7 bases from J; bases unmatched to any gene: 9. This CDR3 is 12 amino acids long. Germline V gene lookup returns CDR1 LNHDA and CDR2 SQIVND (reference sequence). CDR3 protein: CATDDRQGGYTF. Here the CDR3 DNA reads TGTGCCACTGACGACAGACAGGGTGGCTACACCTTC.

This clone was seen a single time. The chain uses TRBV6-5 and TRBJ2-7; 9 nucleotides match TRBD2. The junction had 8 bases not matched to a gene; V was cut back by 7 bases and J by 7 bases. Germline loops: CDR1 MNHEY, CDR2 SVGAGI. CDR3 length equals 13 residues. The CDR3 loop reads CASNSGGSREQYF. The CDR3 DNA sequence: TGTGCCAGCAATAGCGGGGGCTCCCGGGAGCAGTACTTC.

This chain joins TRBV12-5 and TRBJ2-7, with TRBD1 matching over 8 bases. V was clipped by 1 base and J by 7 bases; unmatched bases: 6. CDR1 and CDR2 (germline): LGHNT, FRNRAP. This CDR3 spans 14 amino acids. CDR3 nucleotides: TGTGCTAGTGGTTTGGCCGGACAGGGAAAGGAGCAGTACTTC. Its translation: CASGLAGQGKEQYF.

The J gene is TRBJ2-3, the V gene TRBV7-9, with 7 positions matching TRBD1. CDR3 length equals 17 residues. The germline gives CDR1 SEHNR, CDR2 FQNEAQ (reference sequence). The junction had 13 bases not matched to a gene; V was cut back by 6 bases and J by 1 base. The CDR3 DNA is TGTGCCAGCAGGCCACCACCGGGACAGTGGCGCACAGATACGCAGTATTTT. Its translation is CASRPPPGQWRTDTQYF.

CDR3 amino acids: CASSPKLNQPQHF. The CDR3, as DNA: TGTGCCAGCAGCCCCAAGCTAAATCAGCCCCAGCATTTT. V is TRBV5-4 and J is TRBJ1-5; D remains unclear. The CDR3 runs 13 residues. Germline loops: CDR1 SGHNT, CDR2 YYREEE (reference sequence). Between the trimmed V and J ends, which lost 4 bases and 4 bases, there was a span of 9 bases.

This clone was detected a few times. This chain links TRBV5-1 with TRBJ1-6; 7 bases agree with TRBD1. V lost 3 bases and J lost 8; bases outside the gene matches: 5. The CDR3 spans 14 residues. Per germline, CDR1 SGHRS and CDR2 YFSETQ. As DNA, the CDR3 is TGCGCCAGCAGCTCCCGGGACAGAGATTCACCCCTCCACTTT. This codes for CASSSRDRDSPLHF.

CDR3 sequence (DNA): TGTGCCAGCAGCGGACTAGCGGGGGTGGAGCTGTTTTTT. Translated: CASSGLAGVELFF. J is TRBJ2-2 and V is TRBV9; TRBD2 matches 12 bases. V shed 3 bases and J 10 bases; nucleotides not matched to a gene: 1. This CDR3 contains 13 residues. Germline CDR1 and CDR2: SGDLS and YYNGEE.

CDR3 sequence: CASSLDAGKGTEAFF. The CDR3 region has the DNA TGTGCCAGCAGCTTAGACGCAGGGAAGGGGACTGAAGCTTTCTTT. V and J are TRBV11-2 and TRBJ1-1; a possible D gene is TRBD1 (5 bases). V lost 0 bases and J 5 bases, leaving 13 bases between the germline ends. The CDR3 totals 15 residues. CDR1 is SGHAT and CDR2 is FQNNGV in the germline V gene. Full variable domain (outside the CDR3, taken from reference TRBV11-2 and TRBJ1-1): EAGVAQSPRYKIIEKRQSVAFWCNPISGHATLYWYQQILGQGPKLLIQFQNNGVVDDSQLPKDRFSAERLKGVDSTLKIQPAKLEDSAVYLCASSLDAGKGTEAFFGQGTRLTVV.

J is TRBJ2-3 and V is TRBV7-2, with 7 bases lining up with TRBD2. This CDR3 has 16 residues. V shed 3 bases, J shed 1 base, and the junction held 7 bases outside the gene matches. Germline loops: CDR1 SGHTA, CDR2 FQGNSA. The CDR3 coding sequence is TGTGCCAGCAGCTTGGAAGGGCTAGCGGGCACAGATACGCAGTATTTT. It specifies CASSLEGLAGTDTQYF.

This chain connects TRBV28 to TRBJ1-3, with no clear D. V was clipped by 2 bases and J by 8 bases, with 16 bases between them. The CDR3 is 15 residues long. CDR1 and CDR2 from the germline V gene are MDHEN and SYDVKM. CDR3 sequence reads: CASSLKALGEHTIYF. CDR3 nucleotide sequence: TGTGCCAGCAGTTTAAAAGCTCTCGGGGAGCACACCATATATTTT. The whole variable domain, remainder taken from reference TRBV28 and TRBJ1-3, is DVKVTQSSRYLVKRTGEKVFLECVQDMDHENMFWYRQDPGLGLRLIYFSYDVKMKEKGDIPEGYSVSREKKERFSLILESASTNQTSMYLCASSLKALGEHTIYFGEGSWLTVV.

The chain employs TRBV3-1 (or the pseudogene TRBV3-2) and TRBJ1-2; the D is unclear. Germline loops: CDR1 LGHDT, CDR2 YNNKEL (reference sequence). There are 12 residues in the CDR3. The V and J ends lost 4 bases and 3 bases respectively, with 6 bases between them. This chain's CDR3 is CASSLKYYGYTF. CDR3 coding DNA: TGTGCCAGCAGCCTAAAATACTATGGCTACACCTTC.

This clone was found a few times. The CDR3 reads CASSQEGRGDGELFF. The CDR3 region has the DNA TGCGCCAGCAGCCAAGAAGGACGGGGAGACGGGGAGCTGTTTTTT. This sequence joins TRBV4-1 and TRBJ2-2; possible D gene TRBD2, 5 bases. CDR3 length: 15 amino acids. V lost 0 bases, J lost 7 bases, and 12 bases lay in between. Germline assignment: CDR1 MGHRA and CDR2 YSYEKL.

The chain recombines TRBV27 with TRBJ1-6; 8 nucleotides agree with TRBD1. After removal of 3 bases from V and 7 bases from J, the junction contained 5 bases not matched to a gene. Germline values: CDR1 MNHEY, CDR2 SMNVEV (reference sequence). This CDR3 contains 15 residues. CDR3 nucleotides: TGTGCCAGCAGTTTTTATCAGGGGGCAAATTCACCCCTCCACTTT. As protein: CASSFYQGANSPLHF.

This sequence joins TRBV30 and TRBJ1-2; 7 bases agree with TRBD1. The V gene end was trimmed by 5 bases and the J gene end by 8 bases; junction bases not matched to a gene: 5. The CDR3 totals 11 residues. Germline V gives CDR1 GTSNPN, CDR2 SVGIG (reference sequence). The CDR3 region is CAWGQVGGYTF. The CDR3 region has the DNA TGTGCCTGGGGACAGGTTGGCGGCTACACCTTC.

The chain carries TRBV3-1 (or the pseudogene TRBV3-2) and TRBJ1-2, with D possibly being TRBD1 (5 bases). Per the germline V gene, CDR1 is LGHDT and CDR2 is YNNKEL (reference sequence). The CDR3 spans 16 residues. V was shortened by 0 bases and J by 3 bases, with 14 bases between the two germline ends. Here the CDR3 DNA reads TGTGCCAGCAGCCAAGATATAGGGGAGGTCTACTATGGCTACACCTTC. Protein: CASSQDIGEVYYGYTF.

The chain is built from TRBV15 and TRBJ1-4; unclear D gene. This CDR3 region has 16 residues. V was pared by 0 bases and J by 4 bases, with 12 bases between. Germline assignment: CDR1 LNHNV and CDR2 YYDKDF (reference sequence). CDR3 nucleotide sequence: TGTGCCACCAGCAGAGATCGGGGAGCGATTAATGAAAAACTGTTTTTT. Translation gives CATSRDRGAINEKLFF.